Listed here are 6 T cell receptor beta chains from one sample, sequenced in a study of Tregs in tolerant kidney transplant recipients. Here immunoSEQ multiplex PCR was the method, and the copy in TCRdb shows in-frame clones only, minus some. Of approximately 90,000 clones detected, around nine tenths appear once; the ten largest clones hold roughly 5%. Material for sequencing was CD8+ T cells from blood. These receptors were collected from a human donor in good health.

The V and J genes are TRBV5-4 and TRBJ2-7, with TRBD1 matching 8 bases. Germline V gene data show CDR1 as SGHNT and CDR2 as YYREEE (reference sequence). The CDR3 sequence is 13 residues long. V gave up 3 bases and J gave up 7 bases; unmatched junction bases: 6. CDR3 in amino acids: CASSSDRAGEQYF. Here the CDR3 DNA reads TGTGCCAGCAGCTCGGACAGGGCAGGGGAGCAGTACTTC. Filled out from reference TRBV5-4 and TRBJ2-7, the complete variable domain reads ETGVTQSPTHLIKTRGQQVTLRCSSQSGHNTVSWYQQALGQGPQFIFQYYREEENGRGNFPPRFSGLQFPNYSSELNVNALELDDSALYLCASSSDRAGEQYFGPGTRLTVT.

The V and J genes are TRBV28 and TRBJ2-1; 10 bases map to TRBD2. The trim removed 2 bases at V and 7 bases at J, leaving 2 bases unmatched. Looked up from germline, CDR1 is MDHEN and CDR2 is SYDVKM. The CDR3 loop spans 14 amino acids. CDR3 residues: CASSLSGGVNEQFF. CDR3 coding DNA: TGTGCCAGCAGTTTAAGCGGGGGGGTAAATGAGCAGTTCTTC.

The chain uses TRBV12-5 and TRBJ1-1; TRBD1 might be the D (6 bases). Germline CDR1 LGHNT, CDR2 FRNRAP. The CDR3 sequence is 20 residues long. V dropped 0 bases and J dropped 2 bases, with 25 bases sitting between them. The CDR3 is CASGLVRSPTGRSGNTEAFF. CDR3 nucleotide sequence: TGTGCTAGTGGTTTGGTACGAAGTCCTACAGGGCGATCAGGAAACACTGAAGCTTTCTTT.

This rearrangement joins TRBV7-2 to TRBJ1-1; D ambiguous. CDR1 and CDR2 from the germline V gene are SGHTA and FQGNSA. The germline V and J ends were trimmed by 0 bases and 1 base, with 6 bases remaining between them. The CDR3 is made up of 14 amino acids. This chain's CDR3 is CASSLAGSNTEAFF. DNA of the CDR3: TGTGCCAGCAGCTTAGCGGGCTCGAACACTGAAGCTTTCTTT.

This clone showed up just a few times. Distinct nucleotide sequences in the sample also encode this CDR3. V usage is TRBV7-9 and J usage is TRBJ2-1, with D maybe TRBD1 (6 bases). CDR3 length: 15 amino acids. Between the trimmed V and J ends, which lost 2 bases and 0 bases, there was a span of 8 bases. In germline, CDR1 is SEHNR, CDR2 FQNEAQ (reference sequence). CDR3 loop: CASSLSDSSYNEQFF. CDR3 DNA sequence: TGTGCCAGCAGCTTATCGGACAGCTCCTACAATGAGCAGTTCTTC. Full variable domain (missing parts from reference TRBV7-9 and TRBJ2-1): DTGVSQNPRHKITKRGQNVTFRCDPISEHNRLYWYRQTLGQGPEFLTYFQNEAQLEKSRLLSDRFSAERPKGSFSTLEIQRTEQGDSAMYLCASSLSDSSYNEQFFGPGTRLTVL.

The gene calls are TRBV4-1 and TRBJ2-7; 8 bases line up with TRBD1. This CDR3 region has 15 residues. Trimming at V came to 8 bases and at J to 0 bases, leaving 9 bases not matched to a gene. Germline V gives CDR1 MGHRA, CDR2 YSYEKL. CDR3 nucleotides: TGCGCCAGCTCCGAGACAGGGGATAGCTCCTACGAGCAGTACTTC. Its protein product is CASSETGDSSYEQYF.